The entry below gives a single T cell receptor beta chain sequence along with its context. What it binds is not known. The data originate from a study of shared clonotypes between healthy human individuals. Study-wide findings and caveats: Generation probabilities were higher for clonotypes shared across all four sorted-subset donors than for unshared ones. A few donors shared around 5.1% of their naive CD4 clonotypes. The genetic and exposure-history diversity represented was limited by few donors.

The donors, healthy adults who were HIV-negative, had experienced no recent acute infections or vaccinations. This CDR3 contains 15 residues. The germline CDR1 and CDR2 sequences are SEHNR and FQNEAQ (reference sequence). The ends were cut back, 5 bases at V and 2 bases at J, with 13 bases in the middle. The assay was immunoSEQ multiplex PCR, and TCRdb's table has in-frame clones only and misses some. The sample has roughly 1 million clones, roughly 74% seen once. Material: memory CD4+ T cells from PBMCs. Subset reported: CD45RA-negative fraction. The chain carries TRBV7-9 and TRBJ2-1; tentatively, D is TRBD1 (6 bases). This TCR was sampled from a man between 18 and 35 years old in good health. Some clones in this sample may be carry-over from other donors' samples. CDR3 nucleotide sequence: TGTGCCAGCAGCGTAGACGGGACAACCTACAATGAGCAGTTCTTC. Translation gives CASSVDGTTYNEQFF.